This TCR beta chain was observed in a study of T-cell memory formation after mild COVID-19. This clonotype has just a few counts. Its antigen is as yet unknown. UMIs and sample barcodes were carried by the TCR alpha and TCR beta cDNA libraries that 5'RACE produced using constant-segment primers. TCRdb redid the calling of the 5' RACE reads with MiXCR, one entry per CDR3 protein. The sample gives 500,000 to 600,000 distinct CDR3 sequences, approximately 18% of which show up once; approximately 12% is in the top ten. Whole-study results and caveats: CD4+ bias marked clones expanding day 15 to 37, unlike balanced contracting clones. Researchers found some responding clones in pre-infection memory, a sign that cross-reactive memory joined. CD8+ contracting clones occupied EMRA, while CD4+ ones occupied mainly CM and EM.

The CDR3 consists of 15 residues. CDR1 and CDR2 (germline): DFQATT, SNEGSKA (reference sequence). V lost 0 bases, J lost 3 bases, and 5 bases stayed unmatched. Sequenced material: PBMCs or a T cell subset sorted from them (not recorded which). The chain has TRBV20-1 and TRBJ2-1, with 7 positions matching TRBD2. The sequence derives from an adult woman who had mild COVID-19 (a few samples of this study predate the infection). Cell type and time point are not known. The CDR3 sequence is CSARDPLADYNEQFF. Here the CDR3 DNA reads TGCAGTGCTAGAGATCCCCTAGCGGACTACAATGAGCAGTTCTTC.